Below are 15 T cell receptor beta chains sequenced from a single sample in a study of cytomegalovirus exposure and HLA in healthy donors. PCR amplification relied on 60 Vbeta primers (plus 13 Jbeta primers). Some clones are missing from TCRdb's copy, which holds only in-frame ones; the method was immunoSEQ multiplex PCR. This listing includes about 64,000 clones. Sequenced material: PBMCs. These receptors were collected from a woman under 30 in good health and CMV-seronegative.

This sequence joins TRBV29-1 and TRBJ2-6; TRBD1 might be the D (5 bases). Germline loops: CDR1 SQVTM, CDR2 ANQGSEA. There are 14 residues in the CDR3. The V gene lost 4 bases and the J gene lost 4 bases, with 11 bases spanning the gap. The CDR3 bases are TGCAGCGTTGGCCCCAGGGCAGGGGCCAACGTCCTGACTTTC. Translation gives CSVGPRAGANVLTF.

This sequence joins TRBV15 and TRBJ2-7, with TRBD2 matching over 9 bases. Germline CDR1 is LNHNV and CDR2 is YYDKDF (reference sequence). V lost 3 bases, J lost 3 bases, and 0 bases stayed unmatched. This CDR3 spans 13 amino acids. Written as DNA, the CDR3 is TGTGCCACCAGCAGGACTAGCGGCTACGAGCAGTACTTC. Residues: CATSRTSGYEQYF.

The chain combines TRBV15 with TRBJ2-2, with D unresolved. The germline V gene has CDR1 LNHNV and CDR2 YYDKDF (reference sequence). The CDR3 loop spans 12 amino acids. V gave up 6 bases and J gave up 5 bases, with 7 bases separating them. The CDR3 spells CATRLETGELFF. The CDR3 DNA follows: TGTGCCACCAGGCTGGAGACCGGGGAGCTGTTTTTT.

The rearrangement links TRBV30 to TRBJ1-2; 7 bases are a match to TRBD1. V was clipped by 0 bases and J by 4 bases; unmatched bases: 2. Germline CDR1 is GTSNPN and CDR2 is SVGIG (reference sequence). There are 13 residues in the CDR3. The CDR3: CAWSVNRGYGYTF. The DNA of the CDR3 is TGTGCCTGGAGTGTTAACAGGGGCTATGGCTACACCTTC. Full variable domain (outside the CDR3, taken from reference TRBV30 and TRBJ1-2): SQTIHQWPATLVQPVGSPLSLECTVEGTSNPNLYWYRQAAGRGLQLLFYSVGIGQISSEVPQNLSASRPQDRQFILSSKKLLLSDSGFYLCAWSVNRGYGYTFGSGTRLTVV.

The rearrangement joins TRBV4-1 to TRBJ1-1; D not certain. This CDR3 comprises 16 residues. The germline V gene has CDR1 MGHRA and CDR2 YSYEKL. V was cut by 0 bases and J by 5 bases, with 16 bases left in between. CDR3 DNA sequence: TGCGCCAGCAGCCAAGATCTGGAGGGCTACTGGACTGAAGCTTTCTTT. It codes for CASSQDLEGYWTEAFF.

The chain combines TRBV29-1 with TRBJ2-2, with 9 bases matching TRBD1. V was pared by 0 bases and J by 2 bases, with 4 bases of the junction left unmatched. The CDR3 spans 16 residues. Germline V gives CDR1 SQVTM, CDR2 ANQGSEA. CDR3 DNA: TGCAGCGTTGAAGAAGGACAGGGGATCAACACCGGGGAGCTGTTTTTT. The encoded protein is CSVEEGQGINTGELFF.

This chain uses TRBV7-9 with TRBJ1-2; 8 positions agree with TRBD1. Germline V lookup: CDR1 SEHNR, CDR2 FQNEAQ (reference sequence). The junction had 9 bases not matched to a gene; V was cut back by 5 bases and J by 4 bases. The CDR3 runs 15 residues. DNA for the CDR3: TGTGCCAGCAGCCTAGACAGGGGAGTGATCTATGGCTACACCTTC. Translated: CASSLDRGVIYGYTF.

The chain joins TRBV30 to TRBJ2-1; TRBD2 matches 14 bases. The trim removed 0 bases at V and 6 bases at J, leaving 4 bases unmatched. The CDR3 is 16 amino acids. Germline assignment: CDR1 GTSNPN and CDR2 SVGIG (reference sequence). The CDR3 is CAWSVSGLAGANEQFF. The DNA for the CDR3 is TGTGCCTGGAGTGTATCGGGACTAGCGGGAGCCAATGAGCAGTTCTTC.

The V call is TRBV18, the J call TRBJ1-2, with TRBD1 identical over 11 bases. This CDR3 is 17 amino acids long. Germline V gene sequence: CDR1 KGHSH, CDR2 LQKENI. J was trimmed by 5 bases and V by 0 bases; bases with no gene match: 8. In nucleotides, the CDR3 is TGTGCCAGCTCACCACCTAGTGGACAGGGGGCAAGATATGGCTACACCTTC. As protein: CASSPPSGQGARYGYTF.

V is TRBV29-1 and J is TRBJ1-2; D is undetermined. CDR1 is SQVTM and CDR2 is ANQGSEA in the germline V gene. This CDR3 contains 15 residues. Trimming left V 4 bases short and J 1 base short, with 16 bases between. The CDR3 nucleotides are TGCAGCGTTGTTCCTCGCAGTAAAGATAACTATGGCTACACCTTC. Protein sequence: CSVVPRSKDNYGYTF.

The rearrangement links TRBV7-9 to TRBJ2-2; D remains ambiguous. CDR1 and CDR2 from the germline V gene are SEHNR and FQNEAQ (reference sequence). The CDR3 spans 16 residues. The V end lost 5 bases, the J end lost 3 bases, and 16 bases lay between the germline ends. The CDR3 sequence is CASSPSPQRDTGELFF. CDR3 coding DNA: TGTGCCAGCAGCCCCTCCCCTCAGCGAGACACCGGGGAGCTGTTTTTT.

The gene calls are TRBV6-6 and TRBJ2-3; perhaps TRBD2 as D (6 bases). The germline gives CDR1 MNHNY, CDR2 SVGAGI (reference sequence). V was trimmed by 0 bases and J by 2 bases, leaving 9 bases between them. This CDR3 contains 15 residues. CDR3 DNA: TGTGCCAGCAGTTACTCCGCGGGGCACACAGATACGCAGTATTTT. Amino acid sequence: CASSYSAGHTDTQYF.

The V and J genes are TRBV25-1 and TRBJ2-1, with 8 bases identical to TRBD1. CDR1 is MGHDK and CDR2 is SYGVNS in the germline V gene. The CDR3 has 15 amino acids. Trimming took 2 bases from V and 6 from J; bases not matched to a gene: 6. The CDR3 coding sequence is TGTGCCAGCAGTGAAAACCAGGGGGCAAGCAATGAGCAGTTCTTC. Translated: CASSENQGASNEQFF.

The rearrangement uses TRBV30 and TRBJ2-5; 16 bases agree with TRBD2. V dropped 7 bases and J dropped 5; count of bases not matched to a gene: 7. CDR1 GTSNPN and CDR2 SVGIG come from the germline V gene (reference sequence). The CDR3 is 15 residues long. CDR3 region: CALGTSGGAGETQYF. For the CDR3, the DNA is TGTGCCTTAGGGACTAGCGGGGGGGCGGGGGAGACCCAGTACTTC.

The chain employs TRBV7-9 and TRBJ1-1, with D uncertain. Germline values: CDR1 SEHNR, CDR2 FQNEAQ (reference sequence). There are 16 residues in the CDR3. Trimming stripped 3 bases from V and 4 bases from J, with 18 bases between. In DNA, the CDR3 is TGTGCCAGCAGCTTGGGCCGGGGTAGAGGACTCACTGAAGCTTTCTTT. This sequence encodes CASSLGRGRGLTEAFF.